A single sample gave rise to the 28 T cell receptor beta chains below, sequenced in a study of shared clonotypes between healthy human individuals. Repertoires were generated with immunoSEQ multiplex PCR, while TCRdb's copy carries only in-frame clones and drops some. The repertoire holds under 1,900,000 clones, approximately 98.5% seen once, with under 0.45% in the top ten. The sequenced material came from naive CD4+ T cells sorted from blood. Subset given: CD45RA+ positively selected. All receptors come from a man aged 25 to 40 in good health.

This chain joins TRBV2 and TRBJ1-4, with D maybe TRBD1 (5 bases). CDR3 size: 14 residues. Trimming took 5 bases from V and 5 from J, leaving 12 bases between them. CDR1 SNHLY and CDR2 FYNNEI come from the germline V gene. CDR3 in DNA: TGTGCCAGCAGTCTTGATCGACAGAATGAAAAACTGTTTTTT. Translation: CASSLDRQNEKLFF.

This clone appeared a single time. This sequence joins TRBV5-1 and TRBJ1-2, with D unresolved. The germline gives CDR1 SGHRS, CDR2 YFSETQ. The V gene lost 5 bases and the J gene lost 6 bases, with 11 bases spanning the gap. The CDR3 has 12 amino acids. The CDR3 region is CASSPEGDGYTF. DNA of the CDR3: TGCGCCAGCAGTCCCGAGGGTGATGGCTACACCTTC.

The rearrangement joins TRBV5-1 to TRBJ1-1; possible D gene TRBD1, 5 bases. Germline V CDR1 and CDR2: SGHRS, YFSETQ. The CDR3 sequence is 13 residues long. Deletions cut 4 bases from V and 4 bases from J, with 11 bases between. CDR3 sequence: CASSPGGITEAFF. The CDR3 DNA reads TGCGCCAGCAGCCCGGGGGGGATCACTGAAGCTTTCTTT.

A remark on this clone: The same CDR3 arises from other DNA sequences in this sample as well. The rearrangement uses TRBV5-1 and TRBJ2-1, with 12 nucleotides matching TRBD2. The CDR3 has 15 amino acids. Trimming at V came to 4 bases and at J to 5 bases, leaving 4 bases not matched to a gene. Germline values: CDR1 SGHRS, CDR2 YFSETQ. CDR3 amino acids: CASSPLAGGDNEQFF. The CDR3 DNA is TGCGCCAGCAGCCCCCTAGCGGGAGGGGACAATGAGCAGTTCTTC.

This chain joins TRBV7-9 and TRBJ2-7; tentative D call: TRBD2 (7 bases). CDR3 length: 15 residues. Trimming removed 5 bases at V and 5 bases at J, with 19 bases between. Per germline, CDR1 SEHNR and CDR2 FQNEAQ (reference sequence). Written as DNA, the CDR3 is TGTGCCAGCAGCCGGGGGGCAGGGAAGGGCGACGAGCAGTACTTC. It codes for CASSRGAGKGDEQYF.

The chain couples TRBV18 to TRBJ2-7; 9 bases are shared with TRBD1. V shed 3 bases, J shed 4 bases, and the junction held 4 bases outside the gene matches. Germline lookup yields CDR1 KGHSH and CDR2 LQKENI. The CDR3 is made up of 14 amino acids. The CDR3, as DNA: TGTGCCAGCTCACCCCGGGACAGGGATTACGAGCAGTACTTC. Protein product: CASSPRDRDYEQYF. Complete variable domain (other parts from reference TRBV18 and TRBJ2-7): NAGVMQNPRHLVRRRGQEARLRCSPMKGHSHVYWYRQLPEEGLKFMVYLQKENIIDESGMPKERFSAEFPKEGPSILRIQQVVRGDSAAYFCASSPRDRDYEQYFGPGTRLTVT.

The J gene is TRBJ2-1, the V gene TRBV18, with D perhaps being TRBD1 or TRBD2 (5 bases each). This CDR3 spans 15 amino acids. In germline, CDR1 is KGHSH, CDR2 LQKENI. The V gene lost 6 bases and the J gene lost 7 bases, with 19 bases spanning the gap. The CDR3 DNA reads as TGTGCCAGCTCTCTTGCACAGGCCGGGGTTAATGAGCAGTTCTTC. Its translation is CASSLAQAGVNEQFF.

The chain combines TRBV18 with TRBJ2-1; TRBD2 matches at 15 bases. Looked up from germline, CDR1 is KGHSH and CDR2 is LQKENI. This CDR3 contains 19 residues. Trimming took 5 bases from V and 2 from J; bases not matched to a gene: 10. The CDR3 is CASSVAGTSGRSTYNEQFF. The DNA of the CDR3 is TGTGCCAGCTCAGTAGCCGGGACTAGCGGGAGGTCCACCTACAATGAGCAGTTCTTC. Complete variable domain (other parts from reference TRBV18 and TRBJ2-1): NAGVMQNPRHLVRRRGQEARLRCSPMKGHSHVYWYRQLPEEGLKFMVYLQKENIIDESGMPKERFSAEFPKEGPSILRIQQVVRGDSAAYFCASSVAGTSGRSTYNEQFFGPGTRLTVL.

The chain links TRBV30 to TRBJ1-5; 10 bases fit TRBD1. Germline V lookup: CDR1 GTSNPN, CDR2 SVGIG (reference sequence). Trimming at V came to 4 bases and at J to 7 bases, leaving 10 bases not matched to a gene. CDR3 length: 15 amino acids. The CDR3 region is CAWTQPGTGAQPQHF. The DNA of the CDR3 is TGTGCCTGGACCCAACCCGGGACAGGGGCCCAGCCCCAGCATTTT.

This sequence joins TRBV6-6 and TRBJ1-4; the D is unclear. The CDR3 consists of 14 residues. CDR1 and CDR2 from the germline V gene are MNHNY and SVGAGI (reference sequence). V lost 5 bases and J lost 6, with 13 bases in between. CDR3 sequence reads: CASSTAGNYEKLFF. CDR3 nucleotides: TGTGCCAGCAGTACCGCAGGAAATTATGAAAAACTGTTTTTT.

The V and J genes are TRBV7-9 and TRBJ1-2, with unresolved D. This CDR3 comprises 10 residues. Germline V lookup: CDR1 SEHNR, CDR2 FQNEAQ (reference sequence). The V end was cut by 3 bases, the J end by 7 bases, with 3 bases between. The CDR3, as DNA: TGTGCCAGCAGCTTGGGTGGCTACACCTTC. This translates into CASSLGGYTF.

This chain joins TRBV7-6 and TRBJ2-1; TRBD2 matches at 7 bases. Trimming at V came to 2 bases and at J to 4 bases, leaving 5 bases not matched to a gene. Germline V gene data show CDR1 as SGHVS and CDR2 as FNYEAQ. This CDR3 contains 15 residues. CDR3 protein: CASSLREGLYNEQFF. DNA for the CDR3: TGTGCCAGCAGCTTAAGGGAGGGCCTATACAATGAGCAGTTCTTC.

The chain recombines TRBV7-3 with TRBJ2-3, with 8 bases aligning to TRBD2. Germline CDR1 SGHTA, CDR2 FQGTGA. After removal of 5 bases from V and 3 bases from J, the junction contained 7 bases not matched to a gene. This CDR3 region has 15 residues. Here the CDR3 DNA reads TGTGCCAGCAGCCTAGCGGGCCTTGAGACAGATACGCAGTATTTT. It yields the protein CASSLAGLETDTQYF.

This clone was picked up one time. This sequence joins TRBV28 and TRBJ2-7; possibly TRBD1 for D (6 bases). This CDR3 is 16 amino acids long. CDR1 and CDR2 (germline): MDHEN, SYDVKM. V lost 1 base and J 4 bases, leaving 17 bases between the germline ends. This CDR3 reads CASSLLARQVRYEQYF. The CDR3 DNA sequence: TGTGCCAGCAGTTTATTGGCCAGACAGGTTAGGTACGAGCAGTACTTC.

The rearrangement joins TRBV11-2 to TRBJ2-5; D perhaps matches TRBD1 (6 bases). Trimming took 4 bases from V and 12 from J, leaving 21 bases between them. Germline CDR1 is SGHAT and CDR2 is FQNNGV. There are 14 residues in the CDR3. The CDR3 region is CASSSTRGHRAKYF. CDR3 in DNA: TGTGCCAGCAGCTCAACCCGGGGACACCGAGCTAAGTACTTC.

The chain joins TRBV6-6 to TRBJ2-1, with D perhaps given as TRBD1 or TRBD2 (6 bases each). Germline loops: CDR1 MNHNY, CDR2 SVGAGI (reference sequence). V lost 6 bases to trimming and J lost 10 bases, with 13 bases between them. The length of the CDR3 is 12 residues. Here the CDR3 DNA reads TGTGCCAGCAGCAATGTAGGGGGGGAGCAGTTCTTC. This gives the protein CASSNVGGEQFF.

The chain recombines TRBV18 with TRBJ2-3, with D perhaps being TRBD1 or TRBD2 (5 bases each). This CDR3 is built from 15 residues. The V and J ends lost 4 bases and 0 bases respectively, with 11 bases between them. Germline CDR1 and CDR2: KGHSH and LQKENI. In nucleotides, the CDR3 is TGTGCCAGCTCACGGGACGGAACTAGCACAGATACGCAGTATTTT. It is translated as CASSRDGTSTDTQYF.

Here the CDR3 reads CASSLLSWAGDPYEQYF. The CDR3 nucleotides read TGTGCCAGCAGCTTATTAAGCTGGGCAGGGGATCCCTACGAGCAGTACTTC. The chain has TRBV11-2 and TRBJ2-7; weak D call: TRBD1 (6 bases). Germline CDR1 SGHAT, CDR2 FQNNGV. The CDR3 length is 17 residues. The ends were cut back, 2 bases at V and 2 bases at J, with 19 bases in the middle.

The gene calls are TRBV30 and TRBJ2-2, with D unclear. The V gene lost 3 bases and the J gene lost 6 bases, with 5 bases spanning the gap. Germline values: CDR1 GTSNPN, CDR2 SVGIG (reference sequence). This CDR3 comprises 11 residues. The CDR3 region has the DNA TGTGCCTGGAGGCGGCCCGGGGAGCTGTTTTTT. It translates to CAWRRPGELFF.

This clone was recorded once. V gene TRBV30 combines with J gene TRBJ1-5, with D maybe TRBD1 (5 bases). The CDR3 contains 16 residues. CDR1 and CDR2 (germline): GTSNPN, SVGIG (reference sequence). Trimming shortened V by 0 bases and J by 3 bases, and 15 bases separated the two germline ends. The CDR3 DNA reads TGTGCCTGGAGTGTACCACGCGGCAGGGCCAATCAGCCCCAGCATTTT. Translated: CAWSVPRGRANQPQHF.

The chain uses TRBV27 and TRBJ2-6; D is undetermined. Trimming removed 10 bases at V and 0 bases at J, with 7 bases between. CDR3 size: 13 residues. CDR1 is MNHEY and CDR2 is SMNVEV in the germline V gene (reference sequence). The CDR3 DNA sequence: TGTGCCACCCGCCTCTCTGGGGCCAACGTCCTGACTTTC. Its protein product is CATRLSGANVLTF.

This chain joins TRBV7-3 and TRBJ1-1; no clear D. CDR1 is SGHTA and CDR2 is FQGTGA in the germline V gene. The CDR3 extends over 15 amino acids. Between the trimmed V and J ends, which lost 0 bases and 1 base, there was a span of 9 bases. CDR3 nucleotides: TGTGCCAGCAGCTTAACCCCAGGATCGAACACTGAAGCTTTCTTT. Amino acid sequence: CASSLTPGSNTEAFF. The variable domain in full, with the rest retrieved from reference TRBV7-3 and TRBJ1-1, is GAGVSQTPSNKVTEKGKYVELRCDPISGHTALYWYRQSLGQGPEFLIYFQGTGAADDSGLPNDRFFAVRPEGSVSTLKIQRTERGDSAVYLCASSLTPGSNTEAFFGQGTRLTVV.

The chain carries TRBV4-1 and TRBJ2-3; 11 nucleotides agree with TRBD2. The CDR3 has 15 amino acids. Germline assignment: CDR1 MGHRA and CDR2 YSYEKL. The junction had 4 bases not matched to a gene; V was cut back by 1 base and J by 7 bases. This CDR3 reads CASSQATSGKYTQYF. Here the CDR3 DNA reads TGCGCCAGCAGCCAAGCGACTAGCGGGAAATATACGCAGTATTTT.

CDR3 in amino acids: CASSELGLAKFTQYF. The CDR3 nucleotides read TGTGCCAGCAGTGAATTAGGTCTAGCGAAGTTTACGCAGTATTTT. The chain uses TRBV6-1 and TRBJ2-3; a weak D match, TRBD2 (6 bases). The germline V gene has CDR1 MNHNS and CDR2 SASEGT. Trimming removed 2 bases from V and 8 bases from J, with 17 bases in between. The CDR3 loop spans 15 amino acids.

This clone was observed a single time. The chain employs TRBV7-9 and TRBJ1-6; TRBD1 might be the D (6 bases). Germline CDR1 SEHNR, CDR2 FQNEAQ (reference sequence). V lost 0 bases, J lost 14 bases, and 8 bases lay in between. The CDR3 length is 12 residues. CDR3: CASSLAGATLHF. CDR3 DNA: TGTGCCAGCAGCTTAGCGGGGGCAACCCTCCACTTT.

The chain combines TRBV7-9 with TRBJ2-2, with 7 bases identical to TRBD2. Germline V CDR1 and CDR2: SEHNR, FQNEAQ (reference sequence). The CDR3 is 14 amino acids. Trimming at V came to 4 bases and at J to 6 bases, leaving 5 bases not matched to a gene. The CDR3 nucleotides are TGTGCCAGCAGCTGGACGACTAGCTCCGGGGAGCTGTTTTTT. It encodes CASSWTTSSGELFF.

The chain carries TRBV5-1 and TRBJ1-2, with TRBD1 as a possible D gene (5 bases). V was trimmed by 4 bases and J by 6 bases, leaving 13 bases between them. The CDR3 has 13 amino acids. Per the germline V gene, CDR1 is SGHRS and CDR2 is YFSETQ. The CDR3: CASSQQGLHGYTF. The CDR3 bases are TGCGCCAGCAGCCAGCAGGGTCTCCATGGCTACACCTTC. Drawing the rest from reference TRBV5-1 and TRBJ1-2, the complete variable domain is KAGVTQTPRYLIKTRGQQVTLSCSPISGHRSVSWYQQTPGQGLQFLFEYFSETQRNKGNFPGRFSGRQFSNSRSEMNVSTLELGDSALYLCASSQQGLHGYTFGSGTRLTVV.

As to this clone: Within the sample, other DNA sequences also encode this same CDR3. The chain has TRBV7-9 and TRBJ2-7; D is unclear. Germline V CDR1 and CDR2: SEHNR, FQNEAQ (reference sequence). The V and J ends lost 0 bases and 0 bases respectively, with 6 bases between them. The CDR3 totals 14 residues. The CDR3 DNA follows: TGTGCCAGCAGCTTAGCTGGCAACTCCTACGAGCAGTACTTC. This gives the protein CASSLAGNSYEQYF.